This T cell receptor (beta chain) derives from a study of cytomegalovirus exposure and HLA in healthy donors. At the level of the study: Early on, a data release was issued that held some 91 million unique TCRs from HLA-typed donors.

Primers included in the PCR were 60 Vbeta and 13 Jbeta primers. Original methodology: A later analysis tallied 65 million to 85 million unique TCR beta chains, about 11 million of them shared. Clones were read by immunoSEQ multiplex PCR, and TCRdb kept only the in-frame ones, dropping some. V and J calls and clone size follow that table, whereas D and trimming were derived from the DNA. Here the sample spans 50,000 to 60,000 clones, 70% to 80% being singletons. The sample comprised PBMCs. This TCR was sampled from a female donor in good health and CMV-seronegative.

The CDR3 region is CSAAPGYEQYF. CDR3 nucleotides: TGCAGTGCTGCCCCAGGCTACGAGCAGTACTTC. This chain links TRBV20-1 with TRBJ2-7; D gene uncertain. Germline values: CDR1 DFQATT, CDR2 SNEGSKA (reference sequence). This CDR3 has 11 amino acids. Trimming pared 5 bases from V and 3 bases from J, leaving 8 bases between.